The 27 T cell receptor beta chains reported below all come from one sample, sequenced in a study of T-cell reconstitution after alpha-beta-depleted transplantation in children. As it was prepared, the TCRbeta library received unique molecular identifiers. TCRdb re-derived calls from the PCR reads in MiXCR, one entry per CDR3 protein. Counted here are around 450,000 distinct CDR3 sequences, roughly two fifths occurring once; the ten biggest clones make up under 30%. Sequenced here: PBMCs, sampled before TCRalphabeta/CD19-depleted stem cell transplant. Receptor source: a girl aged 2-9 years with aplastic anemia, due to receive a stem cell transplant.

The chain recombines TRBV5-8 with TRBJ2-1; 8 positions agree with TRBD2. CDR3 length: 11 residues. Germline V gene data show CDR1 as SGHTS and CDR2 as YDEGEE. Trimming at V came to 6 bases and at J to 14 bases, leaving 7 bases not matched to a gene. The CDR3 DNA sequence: TGTGCCAGCACTTCCGGGGGGGACGAGTTCTTC. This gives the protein CASTSGGDEFF. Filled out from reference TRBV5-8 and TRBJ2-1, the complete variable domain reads EAGVTQSPTHLIKTRGQQATLRCSPISGHTSVYWYQQALGLGLQFLLWYDEGEERNRGNFPPRFSGRQFPNYSSELNVNALELEDSALYLCASTSGGDEFFGPGTRLTVL.

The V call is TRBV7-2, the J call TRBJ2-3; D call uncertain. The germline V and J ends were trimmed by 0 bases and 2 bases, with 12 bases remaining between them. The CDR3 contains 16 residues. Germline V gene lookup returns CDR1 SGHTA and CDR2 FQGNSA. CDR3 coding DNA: TGTGCCAGCAGCTTAGCGGGGATCCCGACCACAGATACGCAGTATTTT. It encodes CASSLAGIPTTDTQYF.

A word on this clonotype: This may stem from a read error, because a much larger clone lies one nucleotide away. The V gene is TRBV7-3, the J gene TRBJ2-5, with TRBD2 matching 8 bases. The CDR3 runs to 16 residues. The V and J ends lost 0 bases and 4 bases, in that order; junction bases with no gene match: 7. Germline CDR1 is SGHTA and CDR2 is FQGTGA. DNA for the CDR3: TGTGCCAGCAGCTTAACGAGCCTAGCGGGCCGAGAGACCCAGTACTTC. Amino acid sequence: CASSLTSLAGRETQYF. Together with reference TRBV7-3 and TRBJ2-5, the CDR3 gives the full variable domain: GAGVSQTPSNKVTEKGKYVELRCDPISGHTALYWYRQSLGQGPEFLIYFQGTGAADDSGLPNDRFFAVRPEGSVSTLKIQRTERGDSAVYLCASSLTSLAGRETQYFGPGTRLLVL.

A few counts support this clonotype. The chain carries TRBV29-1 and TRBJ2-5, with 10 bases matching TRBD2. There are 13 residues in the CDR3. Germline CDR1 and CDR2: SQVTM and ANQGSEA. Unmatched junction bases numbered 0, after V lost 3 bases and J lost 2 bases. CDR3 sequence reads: CSVETSGQETQYF. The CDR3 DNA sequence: TGCAGCGTTGAGACTAGCGGGCAAGAGACCCAGTACTTC. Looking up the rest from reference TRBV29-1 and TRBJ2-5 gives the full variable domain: SAVISQKPSRDICQRGTSLTIQCQVDSQVTMMFWYRQQPGQSLTLIATANQGSEATYESGFVIDKFPISRPNLTFSTLTVSNMSPEDSSIYLCSVETSGQETQYFGPGTRLLVL.

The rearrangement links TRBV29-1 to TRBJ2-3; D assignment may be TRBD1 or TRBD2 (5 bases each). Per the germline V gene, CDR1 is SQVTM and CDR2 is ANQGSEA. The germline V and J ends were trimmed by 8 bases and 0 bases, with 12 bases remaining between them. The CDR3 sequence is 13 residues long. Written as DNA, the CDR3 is TGCAGCCACGCCCGGGACAGCACAGATACGCAGTATTTT. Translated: CSHARDSTDTQYF.

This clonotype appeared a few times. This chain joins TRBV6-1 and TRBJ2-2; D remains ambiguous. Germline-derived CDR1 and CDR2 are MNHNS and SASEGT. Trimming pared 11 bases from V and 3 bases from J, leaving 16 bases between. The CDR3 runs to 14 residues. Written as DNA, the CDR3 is TGTGCCGCCATGCAGACGGAATACACCGGGGAGCTGTTTTTT. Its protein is CAAMQTEYTGELFF.

The CDR3 bases are TGTGCCAGCAGCCTTGGTATGGGGGGCCACACTGAAGCTTTCTTT. It is translated as CASSLGMGGHTEAFF. The chain employs TRBV7-6 and TRBJ1-1; D is perhaps TRBD1 (6 bases). Germline values: CDR1 SGHVS, CDR2 FNYEAQ. The CDR3 has 15 amino acids. Trimming shortened V by 5 bases and J by 3 bases, and 16 bases separated the two germline ends. The full variable domain, rest sourced from reference TRBV7-6 and TRBJ1-1, is GAGVSQSPRYKVTKRGQDVALRCDPISGHVSLYWYRQALGQGPEFLTYFNYEAQQDKSGLPNDRFSAERPEGSISTLTIQRTEQRDSAMYRCASSLGMGGHTEAFFGQGTRLTVV.

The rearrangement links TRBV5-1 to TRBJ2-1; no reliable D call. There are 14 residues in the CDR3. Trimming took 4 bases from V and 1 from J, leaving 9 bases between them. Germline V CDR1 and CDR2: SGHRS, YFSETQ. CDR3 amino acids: CASSGRSSYNEQFF. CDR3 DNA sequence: TGCGCCAGCAGCGGAAGAAGTTCCTACAATGAGCAGTTCTTC.

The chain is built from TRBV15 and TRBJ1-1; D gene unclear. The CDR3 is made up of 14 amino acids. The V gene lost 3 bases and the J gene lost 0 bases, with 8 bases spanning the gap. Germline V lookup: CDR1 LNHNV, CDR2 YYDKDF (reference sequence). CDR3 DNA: TGTGCCACCAGCAGGGGGAACATGAACACTGAAGCTTTCTTT. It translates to CATSRGNMNTEAFF.

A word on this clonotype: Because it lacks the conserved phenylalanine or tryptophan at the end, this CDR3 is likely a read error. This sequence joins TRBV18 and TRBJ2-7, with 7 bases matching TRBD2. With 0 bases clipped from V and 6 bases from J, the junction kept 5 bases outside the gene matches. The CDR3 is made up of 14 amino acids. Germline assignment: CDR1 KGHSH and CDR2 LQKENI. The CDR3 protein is CASSPPAGAGEQYY. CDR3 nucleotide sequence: TGTGCCAGCTCACCACCTGCGGGAGCAGGCGAGCAGTACTAC.

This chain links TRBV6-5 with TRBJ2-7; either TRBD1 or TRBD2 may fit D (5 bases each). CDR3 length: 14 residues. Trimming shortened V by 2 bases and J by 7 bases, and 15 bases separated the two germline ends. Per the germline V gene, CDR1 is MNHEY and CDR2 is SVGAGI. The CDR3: CASSYLGRGREQYF. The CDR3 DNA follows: TGTGCCAGCAGTTACCTCGGACGGGGCCGAGAGCAGTACTTC.

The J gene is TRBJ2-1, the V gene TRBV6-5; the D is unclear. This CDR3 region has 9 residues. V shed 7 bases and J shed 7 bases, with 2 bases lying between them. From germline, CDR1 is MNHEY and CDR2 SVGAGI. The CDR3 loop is CASTNEQFF. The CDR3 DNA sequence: TGTGCCAGCACGAATGAGCAGTTCTTC.

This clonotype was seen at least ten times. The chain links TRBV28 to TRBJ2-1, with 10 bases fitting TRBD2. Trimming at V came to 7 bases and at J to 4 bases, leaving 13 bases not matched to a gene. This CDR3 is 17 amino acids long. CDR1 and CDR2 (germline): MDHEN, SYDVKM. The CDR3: CASNLPSGRWDYNEQFF. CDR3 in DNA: TGTGCCAGCAACCTACCTAGCGGGAGATGGGATTACAATGAGCAGTTCTTC. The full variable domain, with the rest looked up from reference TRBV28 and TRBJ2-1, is DVKVTQSSRYLVKRTGEKVFLECVQDMDHENMFWYRQDPGLGLRLIYFSYDVKMKEKGDIPEGYSVSREKKERFSLILESASTNQTSMYLCASNLPSGRWDYNEQFFGPGTRLTVL.

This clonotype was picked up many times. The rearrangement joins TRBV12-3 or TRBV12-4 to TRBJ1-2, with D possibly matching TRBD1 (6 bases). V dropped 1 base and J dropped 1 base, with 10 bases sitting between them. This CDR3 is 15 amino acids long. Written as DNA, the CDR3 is TGTGCCAGCAGTTTAGGGCGACAGGTTAACTATGGCTACACCTTC. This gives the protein CASSLGRQVNYGYTF.

In DNA form, the CDR3 reads TGCAGTGATCGGGGGCGGGGAGCTTACAATGAGCAGTTCTTC. Protein product: CSDRGRGAYNEQFF. The chain is built from TRBV20-1 and TRBJ2-1, with D tentatively TRBD1 or TRBD2 (6 bases each). Germline-derived CDR1 and CDR2 are DFQATT and SNEGSKA (reference sequence). V was cut by 7 bases and J by 4 bases, with 17 bases left in between. There are 14 residues in the CDR3.

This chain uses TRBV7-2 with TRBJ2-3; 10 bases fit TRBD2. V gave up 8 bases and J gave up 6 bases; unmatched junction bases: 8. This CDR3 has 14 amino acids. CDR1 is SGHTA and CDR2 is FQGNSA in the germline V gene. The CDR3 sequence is CASHGLADMDTQYF. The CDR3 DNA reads TGTGCCAGCCACGGACTAGCGGATATGGATACGCAGTATTTT.

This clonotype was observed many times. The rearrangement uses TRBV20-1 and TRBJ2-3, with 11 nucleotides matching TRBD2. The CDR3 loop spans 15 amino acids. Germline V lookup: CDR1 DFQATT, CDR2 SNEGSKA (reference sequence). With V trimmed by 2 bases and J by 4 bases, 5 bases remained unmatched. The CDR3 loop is CSARRASGRSDTQYF. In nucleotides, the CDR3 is TGCAGTGCTAGACGTGCTAGCGGGAGGTCAGATACGCAGTATTTT.

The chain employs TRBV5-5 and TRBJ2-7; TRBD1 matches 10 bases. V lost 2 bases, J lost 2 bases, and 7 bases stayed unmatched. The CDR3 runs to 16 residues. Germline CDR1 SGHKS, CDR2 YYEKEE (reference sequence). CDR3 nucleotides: TGTGCCAGCAGCTTAGACAGGGGGCCTCCCCCCTACGAGCAGTACTTC. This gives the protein CASSLDRGPPPYEQYF.

The CDR3 loop reads CASSNSRDRGGRYYEQYF. The CDR3, as DNA: TGTGCCAGCAGTAATAGCCGGGACAGGGGAGGAAGATACTACGAGCAGTACTTC. V gene TRBV6-1 combines with J gene TRBJ2-7; 10 bases fit TRBD1. Trimming cost V 5 bases and J 3 bases; bases outside gene matches: 16. CDR3 length equals 18 residues. Germline CDR1 and CDR2: MNHNS and SASEGT.

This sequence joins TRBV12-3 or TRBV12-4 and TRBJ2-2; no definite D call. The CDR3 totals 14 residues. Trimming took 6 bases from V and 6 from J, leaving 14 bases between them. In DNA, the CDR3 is TGTGCCAGCAGCCCTAAGGGCCCGCCCGGGGAGCTGTTTTTT. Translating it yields CASSPKGPPGELFF.

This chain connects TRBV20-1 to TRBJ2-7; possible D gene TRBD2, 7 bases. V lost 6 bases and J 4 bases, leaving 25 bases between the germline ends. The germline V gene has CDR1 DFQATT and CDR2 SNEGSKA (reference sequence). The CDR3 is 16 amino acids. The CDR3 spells CSAVGGGGGMSYEQYF. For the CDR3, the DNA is TGCAGTGCCGTAGGGGGAGGGGGAGGGATGTCTTACGAGCAGTACTTC.

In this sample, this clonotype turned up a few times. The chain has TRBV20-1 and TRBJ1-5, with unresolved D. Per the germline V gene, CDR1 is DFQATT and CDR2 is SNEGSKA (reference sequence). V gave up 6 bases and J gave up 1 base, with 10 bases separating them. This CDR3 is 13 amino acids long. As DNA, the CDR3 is TGCAGTGCCCCTGCACGGAGCAATCAGCCCCAGCATTTT. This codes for CSAPARSNQPQHF.

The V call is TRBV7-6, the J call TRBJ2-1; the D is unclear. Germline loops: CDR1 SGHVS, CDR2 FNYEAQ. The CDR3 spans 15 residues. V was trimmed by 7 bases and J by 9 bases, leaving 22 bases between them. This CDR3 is CASTPSPGPYGEQFF. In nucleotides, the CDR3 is TGTGCCAGCACCCCAAGCCCGGGCCCCTACGGTGAGCAGTTCTTC.

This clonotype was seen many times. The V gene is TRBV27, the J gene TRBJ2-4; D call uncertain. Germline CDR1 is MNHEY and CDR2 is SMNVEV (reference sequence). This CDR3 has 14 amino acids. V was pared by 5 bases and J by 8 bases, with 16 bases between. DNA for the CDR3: TGTGCCAGCAGTCCCGGAACCGGAGCATACATTCAGTACTTC. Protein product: CASSPGTGAYIQYF.

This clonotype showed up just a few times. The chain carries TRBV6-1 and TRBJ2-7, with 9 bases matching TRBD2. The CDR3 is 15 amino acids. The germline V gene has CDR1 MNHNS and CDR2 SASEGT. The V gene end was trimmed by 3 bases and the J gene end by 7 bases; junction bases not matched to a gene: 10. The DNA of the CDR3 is TGTGCCAGCAGTGAGGCTGGTCTAGCGGGATCAGAGCAGTACTTC. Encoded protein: CASSEAGLAGSEQYF.

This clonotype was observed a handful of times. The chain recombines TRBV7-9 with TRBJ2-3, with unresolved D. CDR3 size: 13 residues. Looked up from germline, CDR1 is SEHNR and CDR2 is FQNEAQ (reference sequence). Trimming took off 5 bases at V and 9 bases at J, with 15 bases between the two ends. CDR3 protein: CASSREDPPTQYF. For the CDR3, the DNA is TGTGCCAGCAGCCGTGAGGACCCCCCAACGCAGTATTTT.

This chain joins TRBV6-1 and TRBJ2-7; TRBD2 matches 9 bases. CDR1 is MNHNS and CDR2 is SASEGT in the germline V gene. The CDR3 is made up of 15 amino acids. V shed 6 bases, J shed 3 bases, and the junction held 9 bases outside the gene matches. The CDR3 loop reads CASREYSGRDYEQYF. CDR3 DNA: TGTGCCAGCAGGGAATATAGCGGGAGAGACTACGAGCAGTACTTC.